Following are 28 T cell receptor beta chains from one sample sequenced in a study of PD-L1 blockade in urothelial cancer. This table comes from immunoSEQ multiplex PCR, and its TCRdb copy is limited to in-frame clones, with some not included. The data show fewer than 90,000 clones, roughly 90% seen once. Stated time point: peripheral blood 6 weeks after treatment start. Sample: PBMCs, taken around atezolizumab (anti-PD-L1) treatment. These receptors were collected from a woman aged 80 or over with urothelial cancer.

The rearrangement joins TRBV5-6 to TRBJ2-5; D possibly corresponds to TRBD2 (5 bases). This CDR3 has 15 amino acids. Germline-derived CDR1 and CDR2 are SGHDT and YYEEEE. V was shortened by 4 bases and J by 5 bases, with 18 bases between the two germline ends. CDR3 DNA sequence: TGTGCCAGCAGCCCCGGTCTTGTCTCGGGGGAGACCCAGTACTTC. This translates into CASSPGLVSGETQYF.

The V gene is TRBV11-2, the J gene TRBJ1-5; D gene unclear. CDR1 is SGHAT, CDR2 FQNNGV, per germline. The CDR3 has 14 residues. V was cut by 3 bases and J by 6 bases, with 12 bases left in between. CDR3 coding DNA: TGTGCCAGCAGCTTGGAACTATCGGGTCAGCCCCAGCATTTT. Translated, it gives CASSLELSGQPQHF.

The gene calls are TRBV2 and TRBJ1-2, with unresolved D. CDR3 size: 14 residues. The V and J ends lost 4 bases and 5 bases respectively, with 14 bases between them. Looked up from germline, CDR1 is SNHLY and CDR2 is FYNNEI. The chain's CDR3 is CASSVELGWYGYTF. CDR3 DNA sequence: TGTGCCAGCAGTGTGGAGCTCGGTTGGTATGGCTACACCTTC.

This clone was seen just once. This chain links TRBV5-1 with TRBJ2-7; 11 positions match TRBD2. The CDR3 consists of 16 residues. The V segment lost 4 bases and the J segment 1 base; nucleotides outside the gene matches: 7. From germline, CDR1 is SGHRS and CDR2 YFSETQ. CDR3 loop: CASSPRLAGYSYEQYF. As DNA, the CDR3 is TGCGCCAGCAGCCCACGACTAGCGGGATATTCCTACGAGCAGTACTTC. Combining the CDR3 with reference TRBV5-1 and TRBJ2-7 gives the whole variable domain KAGVTQTPRYLIKTRGQQVTLSCSPISGHRSVSWYQQTPGQGLQFLFEYFSETQRNKGNFPGRFSGRQFSNSRSEMNVSTLELGDSALYLCASSPRLAGYSYEQYFGPGTRLTVT.

V is TRBV7-7 and J is TRBJ2-1, with 7 bases lining up with TRBD2. Germline lookup yields CDR1 SSHAT and CDR2 FNYEAQ (reference sequence). The CDR3 contains 16 residues. The J segment lost 0 bases and the V segment lost 5 bases, leaving 7 bases of the junction unmatched. As DNA, the CDR3 is TGTGCCAGCAGCCGGACTAGTACGAGCTCCTACAATGAGCAGTTCTTC. Translating it yields CASSRTSTSSYNEQFF.

This chain connects TRBV30 to TRBJ1-4; no firm D call. The CDR3 covers 10 residues. With 3 bases removed from V and 7 bases from J, the gap between germline ends came to 3 bases. Germline V gives CDR1 GTSNPN, CDR2 SVGIG (reference sequence). The CDR3 spells CAWSGEKLFF. CDR3 DNA sequence: TGTGCCTGGAGCGGTGAAAAACTGTTTTTT.

The chain uses TRBV7-8 and TRBJ2-1; D is possibly TRBD2 (6 bases). The CDR3 sequence is 15 residues long. Germline CDR1 reads SGHVS; CDR2 reads FQNEAQ. Trimming shortened V by 5 bases and J by 5 bases, and 16 bases separated the two germline ends. The CDR3 loop reads CASSPPGLRNNEQFF. CDR3 DNA: TGTGCCAGCAGCCCACCGGGACTTAGGAACAATGAGCAGTTCTTC.

This clone was observed a few times. J is TRBJ2-1 and V is TRBV19; tentatively, D is TRBD2 (5 bases). Trimming removed 3 bases at V and 3 bases at J, with 6 bases between. Germline V CDR1 and CDR2: LNHDA, SQIVND (reference sequence). There are 13 residues in the CDR3. In DNA form, the CDR3 reads TGTGCCAGTAGTATTGGACTCTACAATGAGCAGTTCTTC. Its translation is CASSIGLYNEQFF.

The CDR3 reads CASSETDSTHGYTF. The CDR3 DNA reads as TGTGCCAGCAGCGAGACAGACAGCACTCATGGCTACACCTTC. The chain links TRBV5-4 to TRBJ1-2; D possibly corresponds to TRBD1 (5 bases). The CDR3 sequence is 14 residues long. The germline V and J ends were trimmed by 4 bases and 6 bases, with 16 bases remaining between them. Germline V gives CDR1 SGHNT, CDR2 YYREEE (reference sequence).

The chain joins TRBV7-2 to TRBJ1-2; 7 bases map to TRBD1. V shed 5 bases, J shed 2 bases, and the junction held 8 bases outside the gene matches. The germline gives CDR1 SGHTA, CDR2 FQGNSA. This CDR3 comprises 15 residues. The CDR3 loop is CASSEGQASNYGYTF. The CDR3 coding sequence is TGTGCCAGCAGCGAAGGACAGGCGTCGAACTATGGCTACACCTTC.

This chain connects TRBV28 to TRBJ2-7; weak D call: TRBD1 (5 bases). V lost 10 bases and J lost 2, with 18 bases in between. The CDR3 extends over 14 amino acids. Germline CDR1 and CDR2: MDHEN and SYDVKM. CDR3 in DNA: TGTGCCACGACCTACCCCAGGGTCCCCTACGAGCAGTACTTC. Residues: CATTYPRVPYEQYF.

This chain connects TRBV5-6 to TRBJ2-2, with TRBD2 matching over 7 bases. The CDR3 is 15 residues long. After removal of 0 bases from V and 4 bases from J, the junction contained 3 bases not matched to a gene. Per the germline V gene, CDR1 is SGHDT and CDR2 is YYEEEE. CDR3 region: CASSLELASTGELFF. In nucleotides, the CDR3 is TGTGCCAGCAGCTTGGAACTAGCGAGCACCGGGGAGCTGTTTTTT. The complete variable domain, with remaining parts taken from reference TRBV5-6 and TRBJ2-2, reads DAGVTQSPTHLIKTRGQQVTLRCSPKSGHDTVSWYQQALGQGPQFIFQYYEEEERQRGNFPDRFSGHQFPNYSSELNVNALLLGDSALYLCASSLELASTGELFFGEGSRLTVL.

The rearrangement joins TRBV28 to TRBJ1-2; D is ambiguous. There are 12 residues in the CDR3. Germline V lookup: CDR1 MDHEN, CDR2 SYDVKM. V dropped 8 bases and J dropped 4 bases, with 11 bases sitting between them. The CDR3, as DNA: TGTGCCAGCTTCACAGCCGTCTATGGCTACACCTTC. Residues: CASFTAVYGYTF.

J is TRBJ2-1 and V is TRBV7-6, with 10 bases fitting TRBD1. This CDR3 has 15 residues. Germline V gene sequence: CDR1 SGHVS, CDR2 FNYEAQ. Germline trimming cut 0 bases from V and 8 bases from J; bases unmatched to any gene: 4. The CDR3 protein is CASSLADRGSDEQFF. The CDR3 DNA reads as TGTGCCAGCAGCTTAGCGGACAGGGGGTCGGATGAGCAGTTCTTC. Complete variable domain (other parts from reference TRBV7-6 and TRBJ2-1): GAGVSQSPRYKVTKRGQDVALRCDPISGHVSLYWYRQALGQGPEFLTYFNYEAQQDKSGLPNDRFSAERPEGSISTLTIQRTEQRDSAMYRCASSLADRGSDEQFFGPGTRLTVL.

The rearrangement joins TRBV14 to TRBJ2-1; 9 nucleotides align to TRBD2. The length of the CDR3 is 19 residues. The trim removed 2 bases at V and 2 bases at J, leaving 13 bases unmatched. The germline gives CDR1 SGHDN, CDR2 FVKESK. The CDR3 here is CASSQKVWRLAAPYNEQFF. In nucleotides, the CDR3 is TGTGCCAGCAGCCAAAAAGTTTGGAGACTAGCGGCACCCTACAATGAGCAGTTCTTC.

This chain joins TRBV11-2 and TRBJ1-5; TRBD1 might be the D (6 bases). The germline V gene has CDR1 SGHAT and CDR2 FQNNGV. CDR3 length: 16 amino acids. V lost 1 base to trimming and J lost 2 bases, with 12 bases between them. The CDR3 sequence is CASSLAGARGNQPQHF. CDR3 bases: TGTGCCAGCAGCTTAGCAGGGGCCCGAGGCAATCAGCCCCAGCATTTT.

This clone turned up a few times. The chain combines TRBV28 with TRBJ1-5, with D maybe TRBD1 (6 bases). The length of the CDR3 is 14 residues. Between the trimmed V and J ends, which lost 5 bases and 1 base, there was a span of 9 bases. The germline V gene has CDR1 MDHEN and CDR2 SYDVKM. The CDR3 is CASSMTGSNQPQHF. The CDR3 DNA reads as TGTGCCAGCAGTATGACAGGAAGCAATCAGCCCCAGCATTTT. Drawing the rest from reference TRBV28 and TRBJ1-5, the complete variable domain is DVKVTQSSRYLVKRTGEKVFLECVQDMDHENMFWYRQDPGLGLRLIYFSYDVKMKEKGDIPEGYSVSREKKERFSLILESASTNQTSMYLCASSMTGSNQPQHFGDGTRLSIL.

This clone is a singleton in its sample. The chain recombines TRBV19 with TRBJ1-1; 9 bases are a match to TRBD1. V lost 3 bases to trimming and J lost 4 bases; unmatched junction nucleotides: 6. CDR3 length: 15 amino acids. Germline V lookup: CDR1 LNHDA, CDR2 SQIVND (reference sequence). The chain's CDR3 is CASSIGTGRGTEAFF. Here the CDR3 DNA reads TGTGCCAGTAGTATCGGGACAGGGAGAGGCACTGAAGCTTTCTTT.

CDR3 residues: CASRDRGYEQYF. For the CDR3, the DNA is TGTGCCAGCAGGGATCGAGGGTACGAGCAGTACTTC. V and J are TRBV2 and TRBJ2-7; D perhaps matches TRBD2 (5 bases). This CDR3 has 12 amino acids. The germline V gene encodes CDR1 SNHLY and CDR2 FYNNEI. Deletions cut 6 bases from V and 4 bases from J, with 10 bases between.

The chain has TRBV7-3 and TRBJ1-1; D is ambiguous. The CDR3 is made up of 13 amino acids. V lost 1 base and J lost 11, with 14 bases in between. The V gene's germline CDR1 is SGHTA and CDR2 FQGTGA. This chain's CDR3 is CASSLMSGSAAFF. The CDR3 DNA sequence: TGTGCCAGCAGCTTAATGTCCGGTTCCGCGGCTTTCTTT.

In regard to this clone: One end of the junction does not line up with germline, which may come from a read error. The V call is TRBV10-2, the J call TRBJ1-1, with D possibly TRBD1 on 5 matching bases. Germline lookup yields CDR1 WSHSY and CDR2 SAAADI. There are 13 residues in the CDR3. Here the CDR3 reads CASRDGEDTEAFF. CDR3 in DNA: TGCGCAAGCAGGGACGGGGAGGACACTGAAGCTTTCTTT.

The chain has TRBV9 and TRBJ2-1; D is unresolved. The CDR3 runs 14 residues. Trimming removed 0 bases from V and 7 bases from J, with 11 bases in between. Germline V gene lookup returns CDR1 SGDLS and CDR2 YYNGEE. The CDR3 spells CASSVGQNYNEQFF. CDR3 nucleotide sequence: TGTGCCAGCAGCGTAGGCCAGAATTATAATGAGCAGTTCTTC.

This rearrangement joins TRBV5-1 to TRBJ2-1; 7 bases map to TRBD2. Trimming cost V 1 base and J 1 base; bases outside gene matches: 2. This CDR3 is built from 15 residues. Per germline, CDR1 SGHRS and CDR2 YFSETQ. Here the CDR3 reads CASSLRLASYNEQFF. CDR3 in DNA: TGCGCCAGCAGCTTGCGACTAGCTTCCTACAATGAGCAGTTCTTC.

The chain joins TRBV7-8 to TRBJ2-7; 13 positions match TRBD2. From germline, CDR1 is SGHVS and CDR2 FQNEAQ. J lost 5 bases, V lost 5 bases, and 3 bases had no gene match. The CDR3 extends over 14 amino acids. The CDR3 sequence is CASSLGLAGDEQYF. DNA for the CDR3: TGTGCCAGCAGCCTAGGACTAGCGGGAGACGAGCAGTACTTC.

CDR3 coding DNA: TGTGCCAGCAGCGTACATTCTAGCGGGTCGAACAATGAGCAGTTCTTC. This sequence encodes CASSVHSSGSNNEQFF. This chain uses TRBV7-9 with TRBJ2-1; 8 nucleotides agree with TRBD2. Germline CDR1 reads SEHNR; CDR2 reads FQNEAQ (reference sequence). This CDR3 is built from 16 residues. V shed 5 bases, J shed 5 bases, and the junction held 11 bases outside the gene matches. The whole variable domain, remainder taken from reference TRBV7-9 and TRBJ2-1, is DTGVSQNPRHKITKRGQNVTFRCDPISEHNRLYWYRQTLGQGPEFLTYFQNEAQLEKSRLLSDRFSAERPKGSFSTLEIQRTEQGDSAMYLCASSVHSSGSNNEQFFGPGTRLTVL.

This clone was seen only once. CDR3 DNA: TGCGCCAGCAGCCAGGTATTAGCGGGGCAAGAGACCCAGTACTTC. It translates to CASSQVLAGQETQYF. This sequence joins TRBV5-1 and TRBJ2-5; 8 nucleotides match TRBD2. This CDR3 contains 15 residues. The ends lost 4 bases at V and 2 bases at J; junction bases unmatched: 7. Germline V gives CDR1 SGHRS, CDR2 YFSETQ. Full variable domain (missing parts from reference TRBV5-1 and TRBJ2-5): KAGVTQTPRYLIKTRGQQVTLSCSPISGHRSVSWYQQTPGQGLQFLFEYFSETQRNKGNFPGRFSGRQFSNSRSEMNVSTLELGDSALYLCASSQVLAGQETQYFGPGTRLLVL.

J is TRBJ1-2 and V is TRBV29-1, with D uncertain. The CDR3 sequence is 12 residues long. The V end lost 7 bases, the J end lost 8 bases, and 17 bases lay between the germline ends. Germline CDR1 reads SQVTM; CDR2 reads ANQGSEA. The DNA of the CDR3 is TGCAGCGGGGAGGCAGATTCGAGGGGCTACACCTTC. Its protein is CSGEADSRGYTF.

The V call is TRBV7-3, the J call TRBJ2-7, with 9 bases aligning to TRBD1. The V and J ends lost 4 bases and 0 bases, in that order; junction bases with no gene match: 1. Per germline, CDR1 SGHTA and CDR2 FQGTGA. This CDR3 comprises 14 residues. The CDR3 here is CASSSTGGSYEQYF. CDR3 in DNA: TGTGCCAGCAGCTCGACAGGGGGCTCCTACGAGCAGTACTTC.